The present entry profiles one T cell receptor beta chain with its context. The antigen is not known. The sample comes from a study of early stage breast cancer tumors. Study overall: ER+/PR+/HER2- status applied to about 80% of the 16 invasive breast tumors. Invasive lobular carcinomas made up about 35% of the 12 ER+/PR+/HER2- tumors.

Overall study results and limits: Tumors had about 2.4-fold higher T cell density and higher clonality than adjacent normal breast tissue.

Each sample had two DNA replicates, around 0.53 ug blood or around 1.6 ug tissue. Using immunoSEQ multiplex PCR, the repertoire was profiled, and TCRdb retains in-frame clones only, with some absent. Of roughly 8,400 clones in the sample, approximately 80% were seen once. The source material was normal breast tissue next to the tumor. The sequence came from a person between 55 and 69 years old with breast cancer.

The CDR3 bases are TGTGCCAGCAGCCAAGTACAGTATACGCAGTATTTT. This sequence encodes CASSQVQYTQYF. The gene calls are TRBV14 and TRBJ2-3; the D is unclear. This CDR3 has 12 residues. Germline CDR1 and CDR2: SGHDN and FVKESK. Trimming stripped 1 base from V and 7 bases from J, with 6 bases between.